The 15 T cell receptor beta chains reported below all come from one sample, sequenced in a study of yellow fever vaccine responses in identical twins. Each CDR3 protein is one row after TCRdb ran MiXCR on the RT-PCR reads. This table has roughly 2,500 distinct CDR3 sequences, 82% appearing once. Source: T cells from blood (PBMCs), unsorted or a sorted subset (not recorded which), taken before or after yellow fever vaccination (not recorded which). All receptors derive from a woman between 18 and 29 years old who received the yellow fever vaccine.

The DNA for the CDR3 is TGCGCCAGCAGTTCACTAATTTATGACACTGAAGCTTTCTTT. Amino acid sequence: CASSSLIYDTEAFF. The chain combines TRBV5-1 with TRBJ1-1, with D hard to call. Germline V gene data show CDR1 as SGHRS and CDR2 as YFSETQ. The germline V and J ends were trimmed by 5 bases and 3 bases, with 14 bases remaining between them. CDR3 length equals 14 residues.

The CDR3 sequence is CASGLTASGGTQETQYF. Written as DNA, the CDR3 is TGTGCTAGTGGTTTGACTGCTAGCGGGGGTACCCAAGAGACCCAGTACTTC. The chain carries TRBV12-5 and TRBJ2-5; 10 bases match TRBD2. J was trimmed by 1 base and V by 2 bases; bases with no gene match: 7. Germline CDR1 LGHNT, CDR2 FRNRAP. This CDR3 has 17 amino acids.

This clonotype came up once. This rearrangement joins TRBV11-1 to TRBJ2-3, with D uncertain. V was trimmed by 5 bases and J by 5 bases, leaving 14 bases between them. There are 14 residues in the CDR3. Germline CDR1 and CDR2: SGHAT and FQDESV (reference sequence). This CDR3 reads CASSPIKLRDTQYF. The DNA for the CDR3 is TGTGCCAGCAGCCCGATCAAGTTGAGAGATACGCAGTATTTT.

V gene TRBV5-6 combines with J gene TRBJ1-1; D might be TRBD1 (5 bases). CDR3 length: 13 amino acids. The V gene lost 4 bases and the J gene lost 4 bases, with 11 bases spanning the gap. Germline V gene sequence: CDR1 SGHDT, CDR2 YYEEEE. This chain's CDR3 is CASSKGSGTEAFF. The CDR3 nucleotides are TGTGCCAGCAGCAAGGGGAGTGGCACTGAAGCTTTCTTT.

This clonotype showed up just once. This rearrangement joins TRBV11-1 to TRBJ2-1; D is uncertain. The V and J ends lost 0 bases and 9 bases respectively, with 12 bases between them. This CDR3 is 14 amino acids long. Germline V gene data show CDR1 as SGHAT and CDR2 as FQDESV (reference sequence). The CDR3 bases are TGTGCCAGCAGCTTAGCGCCTCAGCTTGGTGAGCAGTTCTTC. Translation: CASSLAPQLGEQFF.

This clonotype has more than one count but fewer than ten. V usage is TRBV7-9 and J usage is TRBJ2-5, with D possibly being TRBD1 or TRBD2 (7 bases each). The CDR3 loop spans 18 amino acids. Germline lookup yields CDR1 SEHNR and CDR2 FQNEAQ (reference sequence). Trimming took off 4 bases at V and 0 bases at J, with 21 bases between the two ends. For the CDR3, the DNA is TGTGCCAGCAGCTCCCTTAATGGGGGGGACAGCCACCAAGAGACCCAGTACTTC. This sequence encodes CASSSLNGGDSHQETQYF.

This chain links TRBV2 with TRBJ2-7; D gene unclear. This CDR3 region has 15 residues. Trimming shortened V by 3 bases and J by 0 bases, and 12 bases separated the two germline ends. CDR1 and CDR2 from the germline V gene are SNHLY and FYNNEI. The chain's CDR3 is CASSDLGVHSYEQYF. The CDR3 nucleotides read TGTGCCAGCAGTGACCTAGGCGTCCACTCCTACGAGCAGTACTTC.

This chain uses TRBV19 with TRBJ2-7, with D possibly TRBD2 on 5 matching bases. CDR1 is LNHDA and CDR2 is SQIVND in the germline V gene (reference sequence). The CDR3 extends over 15 amino acids. Trimming pared 0 bases from V and 3 bases from J, leaving 12 bases between. The CDR3 DNA follows: TGTGCCAGTAGTATAGAAACGAGCGGTAGCTACGAGCAGTACTTC. This sequence encodes CASSIETSGSYEQYF.

The V gene is TRBV12-3 or TRBV12-4, the J gene TRBJ2-7, with a possible D match to TRBD1 (5 bases). Trimming removed 3 bases from V and 1 base from J, with 10 bases in between. The CDR3 is 14 amino acids. The CDR3 protein is CASSLTARSYEQYF. In DNA, the CDR3 is TGTGCCAGCAGTTTGACAGCCCGATCCTACGAGCAGTACTTC.

The genes are TRBV29-1 and TRBJ2-7; D could derive from TRBD1 or TRBD2 (5 bases each). This CDR3 has 13 residues. Trimming took off 6 bases at V and 0 bases at J, with 12 bases between the two ends. Germline V gives CDR1 SQVTM, CDR2 ANQGSEA. The CDR3 DNA is TGCAGCGTGGGGACGGCAAGCTCCTACGAGCAGTACTTC. It yields the protein CSVGTASSYEQYF.

V is TRBV27 and J is TRBJ2-1; D gene unclear. V gave up 9 bases and J gave up 5 bases, with 14 bases separating them. The CDR3 covers 13 residues. Germline lookup yields CDR1 MNHEY and CDR2 SMNVEV (reference sequence). The CDR3 bases are TGTGCCAGTACTCAACCCCCAAACAATGAGCAGTTCTTC. It specifies CASTQPPNNEQFF.

This clonotype showed up just a few times. The chain carries TRBV28 and TRBJ2-3; tentatively, D is TRBD2 (6 bases). The CDR3 is made up of 16 amino acids. Germline assignment: CDR1 MDHEN and CDR2 SYDVKM. V lost 10 bases to trimming and J lost 1 base, with 21 bases between them. DNA of the CDR3: TGTGCCACTCGGGACTCCCAGGCGGGTGGCACAGATACGCAGTATTTT. Amino acid sequence: CATRDSQAGGTDTQYF.

The chain is built from TRBV10-3 and TRBJ1-1, with a possible D match to TRBD1 (5 bases). Trimming removed 2 bases from V and 10 bases from J, with 14 bases in between. The CDR3 is 13 residues long. Per the germline V gene, CDR1 is ENHRY and CDR2 is SYGVKD. The CDR3 loop reads CAISEDSWERAFF. In nucleotides, the CDR3 is TGTGCCATCAGTGAGGACAGTTGGGAGCGAGCTTTCTTT.

The chain combines TRBV7-3 with TRBJ2-7; tentatively, D is TRBD1 (6 bases). CDR1 SGHTA and CDR2 FQGTGA come from the germline V gene. This CDR3 region has 13 residues. V dropped 1 base and J dropped 7 bases, with 11 bases sitting between them. The CDR3 sequence: CASSLSPQGEQYF. Here the CDR3 DNA reads TGTGCCAGCAGCTTAAGCCCACAGGGAGAGCAGTACTTC. Based on the CDR3 plus reference TRBV7-3 and TRBJ2-7, the full variable domain is GAGVSQTPSNKVTEKGKYVELRCDPISGHTALYWYRQSLGQGPEFLIYFQGTGAADDSGLPNDRFFAVRPEGSVSTLKIQRTERGDSAVYLCASSLSPQGEQYFGPGTRLTVT.

V usage is TRBV13 and J usage is TRBJ2-1, with 11 bases that match TRBD2. With V trimmed by 5 bases and J by 7 bases, 7 bases remained unmatched. The CDR3 runs to 15 residues. Germline assignment: CDR1 PRHDT and CDR2 FYEKMQ (reference sequence). The CDR3 loop reads CASSKLAGERNEQFF. CDR3 nucleotide sequence: TGTGCCAGCAGCAAACTAGCGGGGGAACGTAATGAGCAGTTCTTC.